This entry concerns a single T cell receptor (beta chain). Antigen unknown. The CDR3 consists of 19 residues. Germline V gene sequence: CDR1 MDHEN, CDR2 SYDVKM. V lost 4 bases to trimming and J lost 5 bases; unmatched junction nucleotides: 18. The planned depth of sequencing spanned 1 in 200,000 to 1 in 1 million T cells. TCRdb's table, derived via immunoSEQ multiplex PCR, lists solely in-frame clones and lacks some. The data show hundreds of thousands of clones, with about 77% seen just once and approximately 7% held by the top ten. Extraction of around 2 micrograms of genomic DNA from cryopreserved PBMCs supplied material for TCR beta libraries. This sample is drawn from a study of cytotoxic CD8 clonotypes in ibrutinib-treated CLL. Looking at the study overall: A median 12 months of treatment, range 6 to 36, preceded the collection of response samples.

Findings of the study overall: Private clonotypes, not public ones, expanded at ibrutinib response.

This TCR was sampled from a human donor with chronic lymphocytic leukemia. The chain employs TRBV28 and TRBJ1-2, with 11 bases identical to TRBD1. The sequences come from PBMCs, collected before ibrutinib treatment. CDR3 coding DNA: TGTGCCAGCAGTTCACACCGGGCCGGGACAGGGGGGATCGAGTATGGCTACACCTTC. Translating it yields CASSSHRAGTGGIEYGYTF.